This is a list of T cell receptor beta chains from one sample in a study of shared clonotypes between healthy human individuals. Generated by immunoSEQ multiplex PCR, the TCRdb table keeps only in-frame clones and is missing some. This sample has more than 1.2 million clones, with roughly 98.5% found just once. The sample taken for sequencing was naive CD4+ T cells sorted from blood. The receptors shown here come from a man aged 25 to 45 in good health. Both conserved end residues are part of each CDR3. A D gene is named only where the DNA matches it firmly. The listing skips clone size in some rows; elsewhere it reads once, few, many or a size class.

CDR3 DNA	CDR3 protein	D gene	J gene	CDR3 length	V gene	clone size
TGTGCCAGCAGTGCCGGACTGGCGGGGTTAGCCAAAAACATTCAGTACTTC	CASSAGLAGLAKNIQYF	-	TRBJ2-4	17	TRBV6-1	-
TGTGCCAGTAGTCCCCCGACAGGGACGTCCTACGAGCAGTACTTC	CASSPPTGTSYEQYF	TRBD1	TRBJ2-7	15	TRBV19	-
TGCAGCGTTGCCGCTGGACCCGAGCAGTACTTC	CSVAAGPEQYF	-	TRBJ2-7	11	TRBV29-1	once
TGTGCCAGCAGCCTCTACCGATTACAGACTAGCGGGGGAAGCACAGATACGCAGTATTTT	CASSLYRLQTSGGSTDTQYF	TRBD2	TRBJ2-3	20	TRBV5-4	-
TGTGCCAGCAGTCCGGACGGTAACTATGGCTACACCTTC	CASSPDGNYGYTF	-	TRBJ1-2	13	TRBV28	-
TGTGCCAGCAGTCCACTAGCGGGAGGGCAAGAGACCCAGTACTTC	CASSPLAGGQETQYF	TRBD2	TRBJ2-5	15	TRBV6-4	-
TGTGCCAGCAGCTTAGACGGGACTAGCGGGGCAACCCAGTACTTC	CASSLDGTSGATQYF	TRBD2	TRBJ2-5	15	TRBV11-3	-
TGTGCCAGCAGCCTGGGACTAGCGGACCACTGGGATACGCAGTATTTT	CASSLGLADHWDTQYF	TRBD2	TRBJ2-3	16	TRBV7-9	-
TGTGCCAGCAGCTTGAACCGTGGGGACACCATATATTTT	CASSLNRGDTIYF	-	TRBJ1-3	13	TRBV5-8	-
TGTGCCAGCAGTTACTCCAGGGCGACTGAAGCTTTCTTT	CASSYSRATEAFF	-	TRBJ1-1	13	TRBV6-5	-
TGTGCCAGCAGCGATAGCGGGAGGGCAGGGTACGAGCAGTACTTC	CASSDSGRAGYEQYF	TRBD2	TRBJ2-7	15	TRBV7-9	-
TGTGCCAGCAGTTCCGGGACGGCCTACTGGGAGCAGTACTTC	CASSSGTAYWEQYF	-	TRBJ2-7	14	TRBV28	-
TGCGCCAGCAGCACTAGCGGGAGTTCGAATGAGCAGTTCTTC	CASSTSGSSNEQFF	TRBD2	TRBJ2-1	14	TRBV10-1	-
TGTGCCATCAGTGTATCGGTAATTACTAGTGAGCAGTTCTTC	CAISVSVITSEQFF	-	TRBJ2-1	14	TRBV10-3	-
TGTGCCACAGCAAGGGTTTCGGCTCAGCCCCAGCATTTT	CATARVSAQPQHF	-	TRBJ1-5	13	TRBV28	once
TGTGCCAGCAGCTTAGGGCAGGGTCTTGGCCCCCAGCATTTT	CASSLGQGLGPQHF	-	TRBJ1-5	14	TRBV11-2	-
TGTGCCAGCAGCTTAGCGAGGGGAAACAGGGCGAACACTGAAGCTTTCTTT	CASSLARGNRANTEAFF	-	TRBJ1-1	17	TRBV7-6	-
TGTGCCAGCACCACTCCAGGACAGGGACGAGTTGGAAACACCATATATTTT	CASTTPGQGRVGNTIYF	TRBD1	TRBJ1-3	17	TRBV28	-
TGTGCCAGCAGCGTAGGAATGAGGCGCGAGCAGTACTTC	CASSVGMRREQYF	-	TRBJ2-7	13	TRBV9	once
TGCGCCAGCAGCCTTGGGACAGCGAGTACCTACGAGCAGTACTTC	CASSLGTASTYEQYF	TRBD1	TRBJ2-7	15	TRBV5-1	-
TGTGCCAGCAGCGTGACAGGGGGAAGCTACGAGCAGTACTTC	CASSVTGGSYEQYF	TRBD1	TRBJ2-7	14	TRBV9	-
TGCGCCAGCAGCCGCGAAAATGAGCAGTTCTTC	CASSRENEQFF	-	TRBJ2-1	11	TRBV4-1	-
TGTGCCAGCAGTATCCAAGCCGGGACAGGGGGGAGTTACAGGGAGCTGTTTTTT	CASSIQAGTGGSYRELFF	TRBD1	TRBJ2-2	18	TRBV25-1	-
TGCGCCAGCAGTGAGTCGGTGGGGGCGTCCGAGCAGTACTTC	CASSESVGASEQYF	-	TRBJ2-7	14	TRBV10-2	-
TGCGCCAGCAGCTTGGGTCGTACTGATTTAGGGAATGAGCAGTTCTTC	CASSLGRTDLGNEQFF	-	TRBJ2-1	16	TRBV5-1	-
TGTGCCAGCAGCTATGGCAGCTCCTACTCTGGAAACACCATATATTTT	CASSYGSSYSGNTIYF	-	TRBJ1-3	16	TRBV5-5	-
TGTGCCAGCAGCGTAGAGAGGGGGACTAGCGGACCCAATGAGCAGTTCTTC	CASSVERGTSGPNEQFF	TRBD2	TRBJ2-1	17	TRBV9	-
TGTGCCAGCAGCTGGGTCCGAGGGGACAATGAGCAGTTCTTC	CASSWVRGDNEQFF	-	TRBJ2-1	14	TRBV5-5	-
TGTGCCAGCAGTCCCAACACACTAGAAATCGGGGAGCTGTTTTTT	CASSPNTLEIGELFF	-	TRBJ2-2	15	TRBV6-1	-
TGCGCCAGCAGCTGGGGCCCTAGCGGGAGCAACTACGAGCAGTACTTC	CASSWGPSGSNYEQYF	TRBD2	TRBJ2-7	16	TRBV5-1	-
TGTGCCAGCAGCTTAGGACTAGCGGGAGCTACCGGGGAGCTGTTTTTT	CASSLGLAGATGELFF	TRBD2	TRBJ2-2	16	TRBV7-2	-
TGTGCCAGTAGTATAGGGACGGGGGCCGGCTATGGCTACACCTTC	CASSIGTGAGYGYTF	-	TRBJ1-2	15	TRBV19	-
TGTGCCAGCATCCATGACAATGAGCAGTTCTTC	CASIHDNEQFF	-	TRBJ2-1	11	TRBV2	-
TGTGCCAGCAGCTTAGGAACTGGACAGTCGGTCACCTACGAGCAGTACTTC	CASSLGTGQSVTYEQYF	-	TRBJ2-7	17	TRBV7-9	-
TGCGCCAGCAGCTTGGCCCCGGGAAGCGTGAACACTGAAGCTTTCTTT	CASSLAPGSVNTEAFF	-	TRBJ1-1	16	TRBV5-1	-
TGTGCCAGCAGTACAAGGAGGGGACTCACGTTCGAGCAGTACTTC	CASSTRRGLTFEQYF	-	TRBJ2-7	15	TRBV6-5	-
TGTGCCAGCACCCTACTAGCGGGCTCCTACAATGAGCAGTTCTTC	CASTLLAGSYNEQFF	TRBD2	TRBJ2-1	15	TRBV6-6	-
TGTGCCAGCAGCTTGAAGTCAGGGGCCCAAGAGACCCAGTACTTC	CASSLKSGAQETQYF	-	TRBJ2-5	15	TRBV5-4	-
TGTGCCAGCAGTTCAGGGTCCACTAATGAAAAACTGTTTTTT	CASSSGSTNEKLFF	-	TRBJ1-4	14	TRBV28	-
TGTGCCAGCAGCTTAGACGTGACAGGGCACAATCAGCCCCAGCATTTT	CASSLDVTGHNQPQHF	TRBD1	TRBJ1-5	16	TRBV7-9	-
TGCAGCGTTCTTCAGGACAGGGTTGGGGCCAACGTCCTGACTTTC	CSVLQDRVGANVLTF	TRBD1	TRBJ2-6	15	TRBV29-1	-
TGTGCCAGTAGTAGGGTTATTGGGGCGTCTAACTATGGCTACACCTTC	CASSRVIGASNYGYTF	-	TRBJ1-2	16	TRBV19	-
TGTGCCAGCAGCGGCGGGGACAGGGGACCAGAGACCCAGTACTTC	CASSGGDRGPETQYF	TRBD1	TRBJ2-5	15	TRBV5-4	-
TGTGCCAGCAGTGTGGAACGGAAATCCTACAATGAGCAGTTCTTC	CASSVERKSYNEQFF	-	TRBJ2-1	15	TRBV6-1	-
TGTGCCAGCACCGACTTCGGGGGGGGCCTATATGGCTACACCTTC	CASTDFGGGLYGYTF	-	TRBJ1-2	15	TRBV28	-